The clone carrying this T cell receptor (beta chain) has a handful of counts. TCRdb re-analysed the 5' RACE reads in MiXCR, keeping a single row per CDR3 protein. Of more than 35,000 distinct CDR3 sequences listed, about 6.2% are singletons. The sample originates from a study of early T cells in non-severe SARS-CoV-2 infection. Looking at the study overall: Sequencing was performed on bulk RNA from unsorted whole blood, leaving chains unpaired.

Sequences were obtained from whole blood. The clonotype originates from an adult who was a healthcare worker with PCR-confirmed SARS-CoV-2 infection or an uninfected control (not recorded which).

Here the CDR3 DNA reads TGTGCCAGCAGTGGGGCAGGGAACGGCTACACCTTC. Translated, it gives CASSGAGNGYTF. The chain uses TRBV2 and TRBJ1-2; D may be TRBD1 (5 bases). V was shortened by 4 bases and J by 8 bases, with 11 bases between the two germline ends. The germline V gene encodes CDR1 SNHLY and CDR2 FYNNEI. This CDR3 has 12 amino acids.